These 30 T cell receptor beta chains were sequenced from one sample in a study of CD8+ T cells in alopecia areata. As the sequencing template, cDNA was produced by extracting RNA and reverse transcribing it. Produced via immunoSEQ multiplex PCR; TCRdb's table is partial and in-frame only. This table holds some 200,000 clones, about three fifths found once. Indicated treatment: oral pan-JAK inhibitor, 5-10 mg twice daily. Sequenced material: CD8+ T cells sorted from blood, taken at week 24, from a patient treated with tofacitinib. The receptors originated from a human donor with alopecia areata.

The chain is built from TRBV30 and TRBJ1-5, with 7 bases matching TRBD1. The CDR3 totals 14 residues. Germline values: CDR1 GTSNPN, CDR2 SVGIG (reference sequence). Trimming took 5 bases from V and 4 from J; bases not matched to a gene: 8. DNA of the CDR3: TGTGCCTGGGCCCTAGGGACAGTGAATCAGCCCCAGCATTTT. It is translated as CAWALGTVNQPQHF.

J is TRBJ2-5 and V is TRBV13; D ambiguous. V dropped 0 bases and J dropped 0 bases, with 11 bases sitting between them. Germline CDR1 and CDR2: PRHDT and FYEKMQ (reference sequence). The CDR3 is 16 residues long. The CDR3, as DNA: TGTGCCAGCAGCTTAGGCGTGGGGTCCTACCAAGAGACCCAGTACTTC. Translating it yields CASSLGVGSYQETQYF.

The CDR3 is CASSLTGLPPYEQYF. The CDR3 region has the DNA TGTGCCAGCAGTTTAACGGGACTCCCCCCCTACGAGCAGTACTTC. The chain couples TRBV27 to TRBJ2-7; D may be TRBD2 (6 bases). Trimming left V 2 bases short and J 2 bases short, with 13 bases between. The CDR3 covers 15 residues. Germline V gene lookup returns CDR1 MNHEY and CDR2 SMNVEV (reference sequence).

V usage is TRBV30 and J usage is TRBJ2-3; D remains ambiguous. Trimming removed 7 bases from V and 2 bases from J, with 7 bases in between. CDR1 is GTSNPN and CDR2 is SVGIG in the germline V gene (reference sequence). CDR3 length: 11 residues. For the CDR3, the DNA is TGTGCCTTGGCCCCCACAGATACGCAGTATTTT. Its protein product is CALAPTDTQYF.

This sequence joins TRBV19 and TRBJ1-5; no firm D call. Germline CDR1 and CDR2: LNHDA and SQIVND (reference sequence). V lost 6 bases, J lost 10 bases, and 13 bases lay in between. This CDR3 is built from 12 residues. The CDR3 DNA is TGTGCCAGTAGGGAGGGCTGGGGTCCCCAGCATTTT. Amino acid sequence: CASREGWGPQHF.

This clone was counted only a few times. The rearrangement uses TRBV5-1 and TRBJ2-1, with unresolved D. V shed 4 bases and J shed 9 bases, with 8 bases lying between them. Germline CDR1 reads SGHRS; CDR2 reads YFSETQ. The CDR3 is made up of 11 amino acids. The CDR3 nucleotides read TGCGCCAGCAGCCCCGCAGTTGAGCAGTTCTTC. It yields the protein CASSPAVEQFF.

The rearrangement uses TRBV10-3 and TRBJ2-2, with a weak D call TRBD1 (6 bases). V was pared by 7 bases and J by 8 bases, with 17 bases between. The germline V gene has CDR1 ENHRY and CDR2 SYGVKD. The CDR3 runs to 14 residues. CDR3 DNA: TGTGCCATCACCGACCCCAGGGGTTCAGGGGAGCTGTTTTTT. It yields the protein CAITDPRGSGELFF.

The CDR3: CAWSVPFRGQPSDSPLHF. The CDR3 DNA is TGTGCCTGGAGTGTACCTTTCCGGGGACAGCCTTCAGATTCACCCCTCCACTTT. This chain links TRBV30 with TRBJ1-6, with TRBD1 identical over 7 bases. Unmatched junction bases numbered 16, after V lost 0 bases and J lost 8 bases. This CDR3 has 18 amino acids. The germline V gene has CDR1 GTSNPN and CDR2 SVGIG (reference sequence).

CDR3 in DNA: TGTGCCAGCTCACCAAAAGCCCGGGGTCAGCCCCAGCATTTT. It translates to CASSPKARGQPQHF. J is TRBJ1-5 and V is TRBV18; D not resolved. The ends were cut back, 2 bases at V and 6 bases at J, with 11 bases in the middle. The germline V gene encodes CDR1 KGHSH and CDR2 LQKENI. The CDR3 runs to 14 residues.

The rearrangement links TRBV12-5 to TRBJ2-1; D may be TRBD1 (7 bases). This CDR3 has 13 residues. The germline gives CDR1 LGHNT, CDR2 FRNRAP. This CDR3 is CATFDREDNEQFF. In nucleotides, the CDR3 is TGTGCCACCTTCGACAGGGAGGACAATGAGCAGTTCTTC.

The chain employs TRBV15 and TRBJ2-3; D may be TRBD1 (6 bases). From germline, CDR1 is LNHNV and CDR2 YYDKDF (reference sequence). The CDR3 runs 14 residues. Trimming took 7 bases from V and 1 from J, leaving 12 bases between them. This CDR3 reads CATKSGGRTDTQYF. The CDR3 region has the DNA TGTGCCACCAAGAGTGGGGGCCGCACAGATACGCAGTATTTT.

This clone appeared a single time. V usage is TRBV7-8 and J usage is TRBJ1-5; D is ambiguous. The germline V and J ends were trimmed by 5 bases and 4 bases, with 6 bases remaining between them. CDR1 and CDR2 from the germline V gene are SGHVS and FQNEAQ. The CDR3 has 12 residues. CDR3 nucleotides: TGTGCCAGCAGCCATCTTAATCAGCCCCAGCATTTT. This translates into CASSHLNQPQHF.

This clone was picked up a small number of times. This chain uses TRBV5-1 with TRBJ2-7, with no clear D. V lost 1 base, J lost 2 bases, and 16 bases lay in between. Germline values: CDR1 SGHRS, CDR2 YFSETQ. The CDR3 is 16 residues long. The CDR3: CASSLHAQPLTYEQYF. For the CDR3, the DNA is TGCGCCAGCAGCTTGCACGCGCAGCCCCTTACCTACGAGCAGTACTTC.

The V and J genes are TRBV4-2 and TRBJ2-1, with D perhaps matching TRBD1 (6 bases). The germline V gene encodes CDR1 LGHNA and CDR2 YNFKEQ. Trimming removed 4 bases at V and 12 bases at J, with 28 bases between. The CDR3 extends over 17 amino acids. Here the CDR3 DNA reads TGTGCCAGCAGCCCCCCGGCGACAGGCAGGCCATCTGGGGCGCAGTTCTTC. Translating it yields CASSPPATGRPSGAQFF.

This clone came up once. The chain links TRBV27 to TRBJ1-6; D not certain. The CDR3 spans 17 residues. V lost 1 base and J lost 10, with 20 bases in between. Germline CDR1 is MNHEY and CDR2 is SMNVEV (reference sequence). Here the CDR3 DNA reads TGTGCCAGCAGTTTATTGTCGACGGGTGGCATGAAATCACCCCTCCACTTT. Protein: CASSLLSTGGMKSPLHF.

On this clone: Sequence at one end of the junction differs from germline and may be a read error. V gene TRBV4-2 combines with J gene TRBJ2-7, with D perhaps TRBD2 (5 bases). From germline, CDR1 is LGHNA and CDR2 YNFKEQ. The length of the CDR3 is 13 residues. As DNA, the CDR3 is TGTGCCAGCAGCCCCACCGATAGCGAAATTCTGGACTTC. Translated, it gives CASSPTDSEILDF.

This sequence joins TRBV4-2 and TRBJ2-5, with 9 bases lining up with TRBD2. V was clipped by 0 bases and J by 2 bases; unmatched bases: 4. CDR1 LGHNA and CDR2 YNFKEQ come from the germline V gene. This CDR3 spans 16 amino acids. CDR3 protein: CASSQDPAGGQETQYF. The CDR3 DNA is TGTGCCAGCAGCCAAGACCCCGCGGGGGGGCAAGAGACCCAGTACTTC.

This chain joins TRBV6-5 and TRBJ1-5; D unresolved. The CDR3 is 13 residues long. V was shortened by 5 bases and J by 5 bases, with 10 bases between the two germline ends. Per the germline V gene, CDR1 is MNHEY and CDR2 is SVGAGI. Here the CDR3 DNA reads TGTGCCAGCAGTCTAGGGAGCCATCAGCCCCAGCATTTT. Translated, it gives CASSLGSHQPQHF.

The V call is TRBV27, the J call TRBJ1-5; no definite D call. Germline values: CDR1 MNHEY, CDR2 SMNVEV (reference sequence). The CDR3 has 16 residues. V lost 5 bases, J lost 3 bases, and 17 bases lay in between. The CDR3, as DNA: TGTGCCAGCAGTCCCCGGGAGGCCCCCCTCAATCAGCCCCAGCATTTT. It is translated as CASSPREAPLNQPQHF.

The rearrangement joins TRBV13 to TRBJ2-3; D gene uncertain. CDR3 length equals 13 residues. V gave up 5 bases and J gave up 4 bases, with 10 bases separating them. Germline loops: CDR1 PRHDT, CDR2 FYEKMQ (reference sequence). CDR3 nucleotide sequence: TGTGCCAGCAGCCTCCCTCCCTCAGATACGCAGTATTTT. As protein: CASSLPPSDTQYF.

This clone showed up just a few times. The chain carries TRBV30 and TRBJ1-2; the D is unclear. Germline assignment: CDR1 GTSNPN and CDR2 SVGIG (reference sequence). Trimming left V 4 bases short and J 9 bases short, with 12 bases between. The length of the CDR3 is 11 residues. CDR3: CAWNLAGSYTF. CDR3 coding DNA: TGTGCCTGGAATTTGGCAGGCAGCTACACCTTC.

This rearrangement joins TRBV5-6 to TRBJ2-3; perhaps D is TRBD1 or TRBD2 (5 bases each). Germline V gene sequence: CDR1 SGHDT, CDR2 YYEEEE. The CDR3 extends over 11 amino acids. V was cut by 7 bases and J by 6 bases, with 9 bases left in between. CDR3 in DNA: TGTGCCAGCGCCTGGGGGGATACGCAGTATTTT. Translation: CASAWGDTQYF.

At least ten counts were recorded for this clone. V and J are TRBV25-1 and TRBJ1-6, with 11 bases aligning to TRBD1. CDR1 is MGHDK and CDR2 is SYGVNS in the germline V gene. After removal of 5 bases from V and 9 bases from J, the junction contained 3 bases not matched to a gene. CDR3 length equals 14 residues. CDR3 residues: CASSWDRGGSPLHF. CDR3 in DNA: TGTGCCAGCAGTTGGGACAGGGGGGGTTCACCCCTCCACTTT.

The chain carries TRBV23-1 and TRBJ2-1; D gene ambiguous. TRBV23-1 is known as an ORF, though its function is uncertain. The CDR3 extends over 13 amino acids. Trimming stripped 6 bases from V and 7 bases from J, with 13 bases between. CDR3 in amino acids: CASSVHFWNEQFF. CDR3 bases: TGCGCCAGCAGCGTCCATTTTTGGAATGAGCAGTTCTTC.

The J gene is TRBJ2-5, the V gene TRBV13; D is tentatively TRBD1 or TRBD2 (5 bases each). Germline lookup yields CDR1 PRHDT and CDR2 FYEKMQ (reference sequence). Trimming stripped 5 bases from V and 2 bases from J, with 18 bases between. The CDR3 extends over 16 amino acids. This CDR3 reads CASSENTGREQETQYF. CDR3 DNA sequence: TGTGCCAGCAGCGAGAACACGGGACGGGAACAAGAGACCCAGTACTTC.

The CDR3 here is CASSLEATGELGETQYF. DNA of the CDR3: TGTGCCAGCAGTCTGGAAGCGACAGGGGAACTTGGAGAGACCCAGTACTTC. V is TRBV7-9 and J is TRBJ2-5, with 8 positions matching TRBD1. The V segment lost 6 bases and the J segment 4 bases; nucleotides outside the gene matches: 16. This CDR3 has 17 residues. Germline V gene data show CDR1 as SEHNR and CDR2 as FQNEAQ (reference sequence).

This clone was detected a few times. The J gene is TRBJ2-1, the V gene TRBV5-1; no definite D call. V was cut by 0 bases and J by 6 bases, with 13 bases left in between. There are 15 residues in the CDR3. Germline CDR1 and CDR2: SGHRS and YFSETQ. In nucleotides, the CDR3 is TGCGCCAGCAGCTTGGTTTGGGCGACGGGCAATGAGCAGTTCTTC. Translation: CASSLVWATGNEQFF.

The chain has TRBV6-5 and TRBJ2-3; unclear D gene. Germline V gives CDR1 MNHEY, CDR2 SVGAGI. The ends were cut back, 0 bases at V and 2 bases at J, with 9 bases in the middle. The CDR3 is 15 amino acids. CDR3 loop: CASSYSLWVTDTQYF. In DNA form, the CDR3 reads TGTGCCAGCAGTTACTCTTTGTGGGTCACAGATACGCAGTATTTT.

The chain joins TRBV7-9 to TRBJ1-2, with 10 nucleotides matching TRBD1. With V trimmed by 5 bases and J by 7 bases, 4 bases remained unmatched. Germline V CDR1 and CDR2: SEHNR, FQNEAQ (reference sequence). The CDR3 extends over 13 amino acids. CDR3 loop: CASSQTGGFGYTF. The DNA for the CDR3 is TGTGCCAGCAGCCAGACAGGGGGCTTTGGCTACACCTTC. The variable domain in full, with the rest retrieved from reference TRBV7-9 and TRBJ1-2, is DTGVSQNPRHKITKRGQNVTFRCDPISEHNRLYWYRQTLGQGPEFLTYFQNEAQLEKSRLLSDRFSAERPKGSFSTLEIQRTEQGDSAMYLCASSQTGGFGYTFGSGTRLTVV.

The chain joins TRBV4-1 to TRBJ2-2, with 9 bases lining up with TRBD2. CDR1 is MGHRA and CDR2 is YSYEKL in the germline V gene. Trimming cost V 5 bases and J 2 bases; bases outside gene matches: 6. This CDR3 spans 16 amino acids. The CDR3 DNA is TGCGCCAGCAGCTCTCGCGGGGGGGGCAACACCGGGGAGCTGTTTTTT. It codes for CASSSRGGGNTGELFF.